The 25 T cell receptor beta chains reported below all come from one sample, sequenced in a study of T-cell reconstitution after alpha-beta-depleted transplantation in children. Unique molecular identifiers featured in how the TCRbeta library was prepared. TCRdb re-called the PCR reads through MiXCR, storing one row per CDR3 protein. This repertoire shows some 450,000 distinct CDR3 sequences, roughly two fifths found once; its top ten account for 27%. The material was PBMCs, obtained before TCRalphabeta/CD19-depleted stem cell transplant. These receptors came from a girl aged 2 to 10 with aplastic anemia, due to receive a stem cell transplant.

The chain combines TRBV20-1 with TRBJ1-5; a possible D gene is TRBD1 (5 bases). CDR3 length: 17 amino acids. The ends were cut back, 6 bases at V and 0 bases at J, with 21 bases in the middle. Germline CDR1 reads DFQATT; CDR2 reads SNEGSKA (reference sequence). The CDR3 sequence is CSARLTQGALSNQPQHF. The DNA of the CDR3 is TGCAGTGCGCGTCTGACCCAGGGCGCCCTTAGCAATCAGCCCCAGCATTTT.

The V gene is TRBV2, the J gene TRBJ2-7; D is unclear. Trimming shortened V by 6 bases and J by 3 bases, and 9 bases separated the two germline ends. Germline CDR1 SNHLY, CDR2 FYNNEI. This CDR3 region has 12 residues. The CDR3 protein is CASRDYYYEQYF. CDR3 nucleotides: TGTGCCAGCAGGGATTACTACTACGAGCAGTACTTC.

The chain couples TRBV20-1 to TRBJ2-1, with no clear D. V lost 7 bases to trimming and J lost 3 bases, with 4 bases between them. CDR3 size: 10 residues. Germline V gives CDR1 DFQATT, CDR2 SNEGSKA (reference sequence). CDR3 amino acids: CSVFYNEQFF. Written as DNA, the CDR3 is TGCAGTGTCTTCTACAATGAGCAGTTCTTC.

This clonotype was counted between two and nine times. This chain links TRBV10-3 with TRBJ2-2; D unclear. CDR3 length equals 19 residues. The V end lost 4 bases, the J end lost 0 bases, and 21 bases lay between the germline ends. Germline loops: CDR1 ENHRY, CDR2 SYGVKD. CDR3 sequence reads: CAISGIPEVFPTNTGELFF. The CDR3 nucleotides are TGTGCCATCAGTGGGATACCAGAAGTTTTCCCCACGAACACCGGGGAGCTGTTTTTT.

This clonotype was found many times. The chain couples TRBV20-1 to TRBJ2-7; D gene uncertain. The CDR3 contains 13 residues. Germline V gene sequence: CDR1 DFQATT, CDR2 SNEGSKA (reference sequence). The V end lost 1 base, the J end lost 0 bases, and 7 bases lay between the germline ends. CDR3 DNA: TGCAGTGCTAGAGCGGGTAGCTCCTACGAGCAGTACTTC. This encodes CSARAGSSYEQYF.

This clonotype was counted only a few times. The V gene is TRBV6-1, the J gene TRBJ2-3, with D hard to call. Trimming removed 2 bases from V and 2 bases from J, with 2 bases in between. CDR3 length: 12 amino acids. The germline CDR1 and CDR2 sequences are MNHNS and SASEGT. The CDR3 protein is CASSENTDTQYF. The DNA of the CDR3 is TGTGCCAGCAGTGAAAACACAGATACGCAGTATTTT.

Concerning this clonotype itself: Just one base apart from a much larger clone, this may be a read error. J is TRBJ2-6 and V is TRBV3-1; 9 nucleotides match TRBD1. V was clipped by 8 bases and J by 0 bases; unmatched bases: 8. Germline V gene data show CDR1 as LGHDT and CDR2 as YNNKEL (reference sequence). The CDR3 covers 17 residues. The CDR3 region is CASCRGQGTSGANVLTF. The CDR3 coding sequence is TGTGCCAGCTGCCGGGGACAGGGAACCTCTGGGGCCAACGTCCTGACTTTC.

The chain is built from TRBV20-1 and TRBJ2-7; D tentatively reads TRBD1 or TRBD2 (5 bases each). This CDR3 has 12 residues. Deletions cut 0 bases from V and 6 bases from J, with 9 bases between. CDR1 is DFQATT and CDR2 is SNEGSKA in the germline V gene (reference sequence). CDR3 bases: TGCAGTGCTAGAGAGGGACCTGGCGAGCAGTACTTC. Amino acid sequence: CSAREGPGEQYF.

This clonotype was seen many times. The chain uses TRBV20-1 and TRBJ1-5, with TRBD1 matching over 10 bases. The germline V gene has CDR1 DFQATT and CDR2 SNEGSKA (reference sequence). With V trimmed by 6 bases and J by 5 bases, 10 bases remained unmatched. The CDR3 runs 15 residues. CDR3: CSATPGTGEDQPQHF. The CDR3, as DNA: TGCAGTGCCACCCCGGGGACAGGGGAAGATCAGCCCCAGCATTTT.

This chain joins TRBV20-1 and TRBJ2-1, with D perhaps TRBD2 (6 bases). Germline V CDR1 and CDR2: DFQATT, SNEGSKA (reference sequence). Deletions cut 0 bases from V and 1 base from J, with 13 bases between. The CDR3 is made up of 16 amino acids. As DNA, the CDR3 is TGCAGTGCTAGAGATGCCCTAGCGACATCCTACAATGAGCAGTTCTTC. It translates to CSARDALATSYNEQFF.

This chain uses TRBV9 with TRBJ2-1; D gene uncertain. Trimming cost V 3 bases and J 10 bases, with 11 bases left between them. CDR3 size: 12 residues. Germline assignment: CDR1 SGDLS and CDR2 YYNGEE. For the CDR3, the DNA is TGTGCCAGCAGCGCGGCCAGAGGCGAGCAGTTCTTC. Translated: CASSAARGEQFF.

There are a few counts of this clonotype. V usage is TRBV7-9 and J usage is TRBJ2-7; no clear D. The CDR3 length is 12 residues. V dropped 7 bases and J dropped 0 bases, with 7 bases sitting between them. The germline V gene has CDR1 SEHNR and CDR2 FQNEAQ (reference sequence). The CDR3 region has the DNA TGTGCCAGCATTTCAGGCTCCTACGAGCAGTACTTC. It codes for CASISGSYEQYF.

The CDR3 here is CASRGVDYGYTF. In DNA form, the CDR3 reads TGTGCCAGCCGAGGGGTCGACTATGGCTACACCTTC. The chain carries TRBV6-1 and TRBJ1-2, with D tentatively TRBD1 (5 bases). V was pared by 8 bases and J by 3 bases, with 10 bases between. The germline gives CDR1 MNHNS, CDR2 SASEGT. The CDR3 is 12 amino acids.

The chain recombines TRBV20-1 with TRBJ2-1; 10 nucleotides line up with TRBD2. The V segment lost 3 bases and the J segment 0 bases; nucleotides outside the gene matches: 11. Germline CDR1 reads DFQATT; CDR2 reads SNEGSKA (reference sequence). This CDR3 has 18 residues. The CDR3 spells CSARERGGLGSSYNEQFF. DNA for the CDR3: TGCAGTGCTAGGGAGCGGGGGGGCCTAGGGTCCTCCTACAATGAGCAGTTCTTC.

This rearrangement joins TRBV20-1 to TRBJ2-2; D is uncertain. V lost 6 bases, J lost 1 base, and 12 bases lay in between. Germline-derived CDR1 and CDR2 are DFQATT and SNEGSKA (reference sequence). The CDR3 spans 14 residues. CDR3 in DNA: TGCAGTGCAAGGCCCAGAAGGAACACCGGGGAGCTGTTTTTT. It encodes CSARPRRNTGELFF.

The V call is TRBV4-1, the J call TRBJ2-2; D tentatively fits TRBD1 or TRBD2 (5 bases each). The CDR3 covers 17 residues. V shed 4 bases and J shed 1 base, with 16 bases lying between them. Per the germline V gene, CDR1 is MGHRA and CDR2 is YSYEKL. Here the CDR3 reads CASSLLTGTMNTGELFF. CDR3 nucleotide sequence: TGCGCCAGCAGCCTCCTAACCGGGACCATGAACACCGGGGAGCTGTTTTTT.

This clonotype was counted many times. This chain joins TRBV5-1 and TRBJ1-2; TRBD1 agrees at 10 bases. Germline loops: CDR1 SGHRS, CDR2 YFSETQ. Trimming cost V 0 bases and J 8 bases; bases outside gene matches: 1. This CDR3 region has 13 residues. In DNA form, the CDR3 reads TGCGCCAGCAGCTTGGGGGACAGGGGCGGCTACACCTTC. It translates to CASSLGDRGGYTF.

Remarks on this clonotype: A much bigger clone sits one base away, suggesting this may be a read error. The CDR3 nucleotides read TGTGCCAGCAGCAGTCCCCGAACTCCTTACAATGAGCAGTCCTTC. Protein sequence: CASSSPRTPYNEQSF. The chain couples TRBV11-1 to TRBJ2-1; D not certain. CDR3 size: 15 residues. From germline, CDR1 is SGHAT and CDR2 FQDESV (reference sequence).

The chain recombines TRBV4-2 with TRBJ1-6; no reliable D call. The CDR3 has 19 amino acids. V shed 4 bases and J shed 0 bases, with 19 bases lying between them. The V gene's germline CDR1 is LGHNA and CDR2 YNFKEQ. The CDR3 protein is CASSLRGPGGSSYNSPLHF. In nucleotides, the CDR3 is TGTGCCAGCAGCCTGAGAGGGCCAGGCGGGAGCTCCTATAATTCACCCCTCCACTTT.

The rearrangement uses TRBV28 and TRBJ2-7; 8 bases line up with TRBD1. The CDR3 runs 14 residues. Unmatched junction bases numbered 10, after V lost 6 bases and J lost 6 bases. Germline CDR1 reads MDHEN; CDR2 reads SYDVKM. DNA of the CDR3: TGTGCCAGCAGCTCACAGGGGGTTAAAGGCGAGCAGTACTTC. This translates into CASSSQGVKGEQYF.

This rearrangement joins TRBV6-1 to TRBJ1-1; D possibly corresponds to TRBD1 (5 bases). Germline CDR1 reads MNHNS; CDR2 reads SASEGT. This CDR3 contains 16 residues. V lost 3 bases and J 0 bases, leaving 14 bases between the germline ends. The CDR3 nucleotides read TGTGCCAGCAGTGAGGGGCCAGTATATTTGAACACTGAAGCTTTCTTT. It codes for CASSEGPVYLNTEAFF.

This clonotype was seen a few times. The CDR3 nucleotides are TGTGCCAGCAGTTCTAGGGTATTAGATACGCAGTATTTT. Amino acids: CASSSRVLDTQYF. J is TRBJ2-3 and V is TRBV28; D gene unclear. V was cut by 4 bases and J by 5 bases, with 10 bases left in between. Germline assignment: CDR1 MDHEN and CDR2 SYDVKM. This CDR3 contains 13 residues.

This clonotype was counted many times. V is TRBV7-9 and J is TRBJ2-5, with 8 bases lining up with TRBD2. V was clipped by 5 bases and J by 3 bases; unmatched bases: 11. The CDR3 loop spans 16 amino acids. CDR1 SEHNR and CDR2 FQNEAQ come from the germline V gene (reference sequence). The chain's CDR3 is CASSPPTSGVKETQYF. The CDR3 bases are TGTGCCAGCAGCCCCCCCACTAGCGGAGTAAAAGAGACCCAGTACTTC. The full variable domain, in which reference TRBV7-9 and TRBJ2-5 provide the parts outside the CDR3, is DTGVSQNPRHKITKRGQNVTFRCDPISEHNRLYWYRQTLGQGPEFLTYFQNEAQLEKSRLLSDRFSAERPKGSFSTLEIQRTEQGDSAMYLCASSPPTSGVKETQYFGPGTRLLVL.

This clonotype has a handful of counts. CDR3 coding DNA: TGCGCCAGCAGCCAAGATCCGCGGGGTTTCGCCGGGGAGCTGTTTTTT. Amino acids: CASSQDPRGFAGELFF. J is TRBJ2-2 and V is TRBV4-1, with D tentatively TRBD2 (6 bases). The CDR3 has 16 residues. Per the germline V gene, CDR1 is MGHRA and CDR2 is YSYEKL. V was cut by 0 bases and J by 6 bases, with 14 bases left in between.

The V gene is TRBV28, the J gene TRBJ1-1; TRBD1 matches at 9 bases. Germline CDR1 MDHEN, CDR2 SYDVKM. The V gene end was trimmed by 8 bases and the J gene end by 3 bases; junction bases not matched to a gene: 4. This CDR3 has 13 amino acids. The CDR3 is CASGTGRYTEAFF. The CDR3, as DNA: TGTGCCAGCGGGACAGGGCGATACACTGAAGCTTTCTTT.